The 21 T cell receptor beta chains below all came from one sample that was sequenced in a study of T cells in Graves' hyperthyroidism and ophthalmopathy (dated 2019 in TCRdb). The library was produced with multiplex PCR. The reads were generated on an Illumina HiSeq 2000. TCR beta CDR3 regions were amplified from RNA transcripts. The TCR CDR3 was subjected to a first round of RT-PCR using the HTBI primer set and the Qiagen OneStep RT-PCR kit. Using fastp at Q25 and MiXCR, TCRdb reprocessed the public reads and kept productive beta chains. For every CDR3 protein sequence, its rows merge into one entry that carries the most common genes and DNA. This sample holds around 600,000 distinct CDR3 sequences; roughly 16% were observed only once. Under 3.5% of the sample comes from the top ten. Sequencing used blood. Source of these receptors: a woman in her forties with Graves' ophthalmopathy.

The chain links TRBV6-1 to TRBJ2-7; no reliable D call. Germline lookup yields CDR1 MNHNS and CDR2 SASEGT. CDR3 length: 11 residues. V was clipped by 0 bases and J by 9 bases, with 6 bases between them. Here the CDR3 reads CASSEASRQYF. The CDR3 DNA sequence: TGTGCCAGCAGTGAAGCGTCCCGGCAGTACTTC.

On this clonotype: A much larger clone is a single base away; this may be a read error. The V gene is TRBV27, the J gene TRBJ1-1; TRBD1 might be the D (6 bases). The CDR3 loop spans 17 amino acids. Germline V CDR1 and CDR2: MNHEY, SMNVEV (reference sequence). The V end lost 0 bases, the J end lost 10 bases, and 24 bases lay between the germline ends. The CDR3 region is CASSLSVNVGTRSRAFF. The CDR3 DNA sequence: TGTGCCAGCAGTTTATCGGTAAATGTGGGGACAAGGAGTAGAGCTTTCTTT.

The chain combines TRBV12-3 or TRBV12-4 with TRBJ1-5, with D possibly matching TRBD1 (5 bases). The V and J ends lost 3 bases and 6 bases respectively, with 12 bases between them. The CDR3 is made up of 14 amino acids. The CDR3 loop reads CASSFGGGGQPQHF. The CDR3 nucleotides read TGTGCCAGCAGTTTCGGGGGGGGGGGTCAGCCCCAGCATTTT.

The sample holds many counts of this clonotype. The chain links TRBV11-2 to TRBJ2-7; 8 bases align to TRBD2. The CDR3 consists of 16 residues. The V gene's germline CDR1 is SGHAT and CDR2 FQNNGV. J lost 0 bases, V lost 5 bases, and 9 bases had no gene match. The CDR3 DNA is TGTGCCAGCAGCCTCCCGGGGGGGTATACCTCCTACGAGCAGTACTTC. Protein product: CASSLPGGYTSYEQYF.

CDR3 amino acids: CASSSTPLAGDEQFF. For the CDR3, the DNA is TGTGCCAGCAGCTCAACCCCCCTAGCGGGGGATGAGCAGTTCTTC. J is TRBJ2-1 and V is TRBV7-9, with 10 nucleotides matching TRBD2. From germline, CDR1 is SEHNR and CDR2 FQNEAQ (reference sequence). J gave up 8 bases and V 4 bases, and 8 bases lay outside the gene matches. The CDR3 length is 15 residues. Full variable domain (remainder filled in from reference TRBV7-9 and TRBJ2-1): DTGVSQNPRHKITKRGQNVTFRCDPISEHNRLYWYRQTLGQGPEFLTYFQNEAQLEKSRLLSDRFSAERPKGSFSTLEIQRTEQGDSAMYLCASSSTPLAGDEQFFGPGTRLTVL.

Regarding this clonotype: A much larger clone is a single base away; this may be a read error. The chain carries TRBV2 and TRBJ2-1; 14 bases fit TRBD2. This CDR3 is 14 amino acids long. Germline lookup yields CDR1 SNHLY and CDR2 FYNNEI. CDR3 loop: CASQRLAGGNERFF. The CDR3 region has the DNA TGTGCCAGCCAGAGACTAGCGGGAGGGAATGAGCGGTTCTTC.

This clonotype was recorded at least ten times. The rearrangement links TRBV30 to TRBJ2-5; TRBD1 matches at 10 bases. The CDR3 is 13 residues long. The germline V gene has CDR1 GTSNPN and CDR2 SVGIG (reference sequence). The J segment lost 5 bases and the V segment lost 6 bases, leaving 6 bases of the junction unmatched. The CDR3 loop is CACADRGLETQYF. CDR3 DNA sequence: TGTGCCTGCGCTGACAGGGGGCTGGAGACCCAGTACTTC.

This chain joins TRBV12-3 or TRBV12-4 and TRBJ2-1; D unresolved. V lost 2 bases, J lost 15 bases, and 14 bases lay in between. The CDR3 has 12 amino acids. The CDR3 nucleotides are TGTGCCAGCAGTTTATCGGGCTACCCTTTGTTCTTC. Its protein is CASSLSGYPLFF.

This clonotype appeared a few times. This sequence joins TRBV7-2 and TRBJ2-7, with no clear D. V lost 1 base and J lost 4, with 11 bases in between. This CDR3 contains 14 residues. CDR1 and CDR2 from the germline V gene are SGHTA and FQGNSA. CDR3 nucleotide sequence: TGTGCCAGCAGCTTAGAAGTCAGGACGTACGAGCAGTACTTC. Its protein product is CASSLEVRTYEQYF.

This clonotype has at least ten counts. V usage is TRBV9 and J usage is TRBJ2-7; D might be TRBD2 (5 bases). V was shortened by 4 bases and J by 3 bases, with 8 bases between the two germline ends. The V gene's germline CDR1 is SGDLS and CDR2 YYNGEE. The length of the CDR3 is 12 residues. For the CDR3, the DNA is TGTGCCAGCAGCCCCGGGGACTACGAGCAGTACTTC. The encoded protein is CASSPGDYEQYF.

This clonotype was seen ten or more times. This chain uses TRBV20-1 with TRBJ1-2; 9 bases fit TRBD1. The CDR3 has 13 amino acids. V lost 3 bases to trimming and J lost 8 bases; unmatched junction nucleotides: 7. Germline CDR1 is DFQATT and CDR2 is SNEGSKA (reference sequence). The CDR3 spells CSASTGTGRGYTF. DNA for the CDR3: TGCAGTGCTAGTACCGGGACAGGGCGCGGCTACACCTTC.

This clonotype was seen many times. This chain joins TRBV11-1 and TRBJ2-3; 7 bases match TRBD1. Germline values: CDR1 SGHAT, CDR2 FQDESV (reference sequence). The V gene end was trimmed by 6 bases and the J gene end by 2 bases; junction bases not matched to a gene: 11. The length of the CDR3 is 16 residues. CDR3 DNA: TGTGCCAGCAGGACACAGGGACAGAAAAACACAGATACGCAGTATTTT. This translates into CASRTQGQKNTDTQYF.

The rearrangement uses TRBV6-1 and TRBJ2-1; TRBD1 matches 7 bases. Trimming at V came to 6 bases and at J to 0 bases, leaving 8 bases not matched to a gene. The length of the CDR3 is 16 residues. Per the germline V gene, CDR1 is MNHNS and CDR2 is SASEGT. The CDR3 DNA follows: TGTGCCAGCAGATCCAAACAGGGGAGCTCCTACAATGAGCAGTTCTTC. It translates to CASRSKQGSSYNEQFF.

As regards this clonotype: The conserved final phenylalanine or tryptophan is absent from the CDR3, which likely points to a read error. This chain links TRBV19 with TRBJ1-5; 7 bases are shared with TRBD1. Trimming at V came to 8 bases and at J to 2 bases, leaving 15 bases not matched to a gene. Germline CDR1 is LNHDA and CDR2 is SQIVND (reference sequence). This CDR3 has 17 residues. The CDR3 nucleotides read TGTGCCAGTTTTGGTGGAGTTAGGGGGCAGGGCAATCAGCCCCAGCATTCT. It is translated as CASFGGVRGQGNQPQHS.

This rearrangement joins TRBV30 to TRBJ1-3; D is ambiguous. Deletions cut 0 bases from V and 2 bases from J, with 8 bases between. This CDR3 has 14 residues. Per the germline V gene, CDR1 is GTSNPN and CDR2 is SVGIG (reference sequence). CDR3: CAWSVDGPGNTIYF. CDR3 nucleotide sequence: TGTGCCTGGAGTGTAGACGGACCTGGAAACACCATATATTTT. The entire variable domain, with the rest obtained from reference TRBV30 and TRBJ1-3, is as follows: SQTIHQWPATLVQPVGSPLSLECTVEGTSNPNLYWYRQAAGRGLQLLFYSVGIGQISSEVPQNLSASRPQDRQFILSSKKLLLSDSGFYLCAWSVDGPGNTIYFGEGSWLTVV.

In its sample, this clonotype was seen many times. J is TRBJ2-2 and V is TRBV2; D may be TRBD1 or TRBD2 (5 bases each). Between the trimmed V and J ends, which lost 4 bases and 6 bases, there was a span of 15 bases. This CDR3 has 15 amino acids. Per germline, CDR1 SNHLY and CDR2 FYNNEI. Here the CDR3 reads CASSGPHGGSGELFF. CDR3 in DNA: TGTGCCAGCAGTGGGCCCCATGGGGGTTCCGGGGAGCTGTTTTTT.

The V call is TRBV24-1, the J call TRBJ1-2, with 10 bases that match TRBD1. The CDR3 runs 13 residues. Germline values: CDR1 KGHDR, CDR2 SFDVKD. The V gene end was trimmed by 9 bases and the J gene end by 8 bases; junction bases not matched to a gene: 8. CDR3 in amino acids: CATSAGTGDGYTF. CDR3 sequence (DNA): TGTGCCACCTCCGCCGGGACAGGGGACGGCTACACCTTC.

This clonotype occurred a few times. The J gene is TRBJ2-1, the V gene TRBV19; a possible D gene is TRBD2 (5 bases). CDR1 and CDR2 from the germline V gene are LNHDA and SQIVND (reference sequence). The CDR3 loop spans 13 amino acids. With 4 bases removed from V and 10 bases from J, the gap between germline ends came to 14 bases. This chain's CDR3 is CASSTGPAEEQFF. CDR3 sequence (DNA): TGTGCCAGTAGTACCGGGCCAGCGGAGGAGCAGTTCTTC.

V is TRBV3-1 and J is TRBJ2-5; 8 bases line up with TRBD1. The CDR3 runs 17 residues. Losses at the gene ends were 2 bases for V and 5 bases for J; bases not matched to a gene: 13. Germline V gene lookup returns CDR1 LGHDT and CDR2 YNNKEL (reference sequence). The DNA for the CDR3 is TGTGCCAGCAGCCAAACCCGGTGGGCAGGGGGCAGCGAGACCCAGTACTTC. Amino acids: CASSQTRWAGGSETQYF.

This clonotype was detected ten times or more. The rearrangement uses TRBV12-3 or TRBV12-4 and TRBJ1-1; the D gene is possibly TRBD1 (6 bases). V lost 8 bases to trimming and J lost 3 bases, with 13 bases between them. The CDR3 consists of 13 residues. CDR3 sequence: CASQGRADTEAFF. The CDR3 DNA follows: TGTGCCAGCCAGGGGCGCGCGGACACTGAAGCTTTCTTT.

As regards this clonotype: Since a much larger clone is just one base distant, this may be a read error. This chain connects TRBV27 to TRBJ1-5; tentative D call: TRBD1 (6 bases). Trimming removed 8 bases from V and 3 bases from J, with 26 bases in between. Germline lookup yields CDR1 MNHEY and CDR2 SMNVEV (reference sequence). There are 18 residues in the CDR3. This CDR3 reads CASGQHPYRAPYNQPQHF. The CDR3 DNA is TGTGCCAGCGGTCAACACCCCTACAGGGCTCCTTACAATCAGCCCCAGCATTTT.